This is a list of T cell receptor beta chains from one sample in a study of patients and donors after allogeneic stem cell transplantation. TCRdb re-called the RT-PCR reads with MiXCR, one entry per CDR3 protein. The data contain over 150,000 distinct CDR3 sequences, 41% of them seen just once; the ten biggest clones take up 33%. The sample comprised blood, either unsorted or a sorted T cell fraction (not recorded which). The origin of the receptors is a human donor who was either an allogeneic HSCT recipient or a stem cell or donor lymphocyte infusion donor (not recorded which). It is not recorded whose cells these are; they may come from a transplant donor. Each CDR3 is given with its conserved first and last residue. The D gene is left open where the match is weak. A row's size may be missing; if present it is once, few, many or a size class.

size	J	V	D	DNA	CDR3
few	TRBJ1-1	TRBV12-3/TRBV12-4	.	TGTGCCAGCAGCCCGCTAGGGGGGTTGGACACTGAAGCTTTCTTT	CASSPLGGLDTEAFF
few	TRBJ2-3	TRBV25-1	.	TGTGCCAGCAGTGAGATCGCCGGCACAGATACGCAGTATTTT	CASSEIAGTDTQYF
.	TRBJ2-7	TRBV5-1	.	TGCGCCAGCAGCTTCGCCCGGCAGGGAGGATACGAGCAGTACTTC	CASSFARQGGYEQYF
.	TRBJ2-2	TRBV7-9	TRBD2	TGTGCCAGCAGCTTCGGACTAGCCGGGGAGCTGTTTTTT	CASSFGLAGELFF
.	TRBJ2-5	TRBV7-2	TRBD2	TGTGCCAGCAGCTTATTAGCGCGGGGACTAGCGGGGGAGACCCAGTACTTC	CASSLLARGLAGETQYF
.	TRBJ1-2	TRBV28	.	TGTGCCAGCAGTTTGGGGATCCTCTATGGCTACACCTTC	CASSLGILYGYTF
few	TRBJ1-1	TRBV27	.	TGTGCCAGCAGTTTATCGCCAGGGCGAAGATCTTTCTTT	CASSLSPGRRSFF
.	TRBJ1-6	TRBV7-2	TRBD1	TGTGCCAGCAGCTTATTCGGACAGGGAGGATTCAATTCACCCCTCCACTTT	CASSLFGQGGFNSPLHF
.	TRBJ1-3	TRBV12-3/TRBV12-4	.	TGTGCCAGCCACCCTGGGGACTCTGGAAACACCATATATTTT	CASHPGDSGNTIYF
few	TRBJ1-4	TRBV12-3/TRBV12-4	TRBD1	TGTGCCAGCAGAACTCGACAGGGACGGGATGAAAAACTGTTTTTT	CASRTRQGRDEKLFF
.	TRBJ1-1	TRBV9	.	TGTGCCAGCAGCGTACCAGACGGAGGCCCGGGGCCGAACACTGAAGCTTTCTTT	CASSVPDGGPGPNTEAFF
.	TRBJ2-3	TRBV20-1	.	TGCAGTGCCAAGGACTCAGGGAACACAGATACGCAGTATTTT	CSAKDSGNTDTQYF
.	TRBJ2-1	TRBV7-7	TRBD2	TGTGCTAGCAGTTCCGGGACTAGCGGGAGTACGAGAAATGAGCAGTTCTTC	CASSSGTSGSTRNEQFF
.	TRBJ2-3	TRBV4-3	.	TGCGCCAGCAGCCAAGAGGGGGACCGGGATACGCAGTATTTT	CASSQEGDRDTQYF
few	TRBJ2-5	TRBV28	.	TGTGCCAGCAGTTTCGGGAGAGAGACCCAGTACTTC	CASSFGRETQYF
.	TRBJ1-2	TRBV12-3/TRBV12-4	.	TGTGCCAGCAGTTTGCGGTCAGTCCAGAGCTACACCTTC	CASSLRSVQSYTF
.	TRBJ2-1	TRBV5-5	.	TGTGCCAGCAGCCCCAGTAATAGCAATGAGCAGTTCTTC	CASSPSNSNEQFF
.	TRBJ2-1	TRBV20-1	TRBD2	TGCAGTGCGACTGGACTAGCGGGAGCTGGCAATGAGCAGTTCTTC	CSATGLAGAGNEQFF
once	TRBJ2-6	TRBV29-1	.	TGCAGCGTTGCAAAAGGGGACGGGGCCAACGTCCTGACTTTC	CSVAKGDGANVLTF
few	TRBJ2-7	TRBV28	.	TGTGCCAGCAGTTTGAGAGCCTTCAGCTCCTACGAGCAGTACTTC	CASSLRAFSSYEQYF
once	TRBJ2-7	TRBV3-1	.	TGTGCCAGCAGCCAAGGACAGTCCTCCTACGAGCAGTACTTC	CASSQGQSSYEQYF
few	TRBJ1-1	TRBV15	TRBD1	TGTGCCACCGCGTGGACAGGGCCGAACACTGAAGCTTTCTTT	CATAWTGPNTEAFF
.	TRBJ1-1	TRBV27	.	TGTGCCAGCAGTCCACCTATCAGGGGTGGCACTGAAGCTTTCTTT	CASSPPIRGGTEAFF
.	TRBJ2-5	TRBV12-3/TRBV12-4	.	TGTGCCAGCAGTTTAGCTATAGTAGAATCGGAAGAGACCCAGTACTTC	CASSLAIVESEETQYF